The subject of this entry is one T cell receptor beta chain. This entry is derived from a study of blood T cell repertoires in COVID-19. Study summary: Sites in the United States, Italy and Spain provided acute and convalescent COVID-19 samples. From T cells, B-cell-depleted T cells, or PBMCs came the material, which was cDNA or gDNA.

V lost 1 base to trimming and J lost 4 bases, with 10 bases between them. Germline lookup yields CDR1 SNHLY and CDR2 FYNNEI. There are 15 residues in the CDR3. Original processing methods: Researchers report that nucleated cell counts were estimated from reference gene primer amplification. The assay was immunoSEQ multiplex PCR, and TCRdb's table has in-frame clones only and misses some. V, J and clone size are taken as reported in that table, and D and trimming were inferred from the DNA itself. The sample holds 250,000 to 300,000 clones, more than 80% seen once. The Seattle patients joined while their infection was active and were tracked longitudinally afterward.

Sequences were obtained from peripheral blood. This chain uses TRBV2 with TRBJ2-2, with a weak D call TRBD1 (5 bases). The TCR originated in a woman aged 45-60 years with COVID-19, enrolled during active disease. The CDR3 reads CASSEVPRGTGELFF. For the CDR3, the DNA is TGTGCCAGCAGTGAAGTTCCTAGGGGCACCGGGGAGCTGTTTTTT.